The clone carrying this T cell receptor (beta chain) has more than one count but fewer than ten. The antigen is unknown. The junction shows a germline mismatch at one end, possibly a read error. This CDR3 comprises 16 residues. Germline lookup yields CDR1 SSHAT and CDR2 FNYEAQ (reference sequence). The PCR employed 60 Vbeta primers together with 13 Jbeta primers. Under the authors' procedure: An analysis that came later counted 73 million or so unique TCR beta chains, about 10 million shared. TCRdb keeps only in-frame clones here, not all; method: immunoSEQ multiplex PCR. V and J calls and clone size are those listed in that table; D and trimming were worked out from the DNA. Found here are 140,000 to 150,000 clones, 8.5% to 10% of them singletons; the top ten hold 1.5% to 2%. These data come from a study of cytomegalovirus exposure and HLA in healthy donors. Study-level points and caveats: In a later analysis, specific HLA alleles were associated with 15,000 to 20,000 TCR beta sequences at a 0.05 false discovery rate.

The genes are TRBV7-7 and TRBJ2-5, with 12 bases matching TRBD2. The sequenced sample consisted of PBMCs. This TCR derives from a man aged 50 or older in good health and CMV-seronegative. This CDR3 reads CASSPRTSGAPGIQYF. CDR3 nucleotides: TGTGCTAGCAGCCCAAGGACTAGCGGGGCCCCTGGAATTCAGTACTTC.